The rows below give T cell receptor beta chains drawn from one sample of a study of blood T cell repertoires in COVID-19. The table came from immunoSEQ multiplex PCR; TCRdb's copy has only in-frame clones and leaves some out. The sample shows some 150,000 clones, 78% of them seen only once. Material for sequencing was peripheral blood. The source of these receptors is a woman older than 75 with acute or convalescent COVID-19. Both conserved end residues are part of each CDR3. The D gene is left open where the match is weak.

j_gene | v_gene | d_gene | CDR3aa
TRBJ1-1 | TRBV29-1 | . | CSVGRGGTEAFF
TRBJ1-6 | TRBV6-5 | . | CASKDSSAPLHF
TRBJ1-4 | TRBV5-1 | . | CASSPEGVNEKLFF
TRBJ2-2 | TRBV5-1 | . | CASSLGGPMAGELFF
TRBJ1-2 | TRBV7-2 | TRBD1 | CASSWRDRGGYTF
TRBJ1-4 | TRBV3-1/TRBV3-2 | . | CASSGGTKNEKLFF
TRBJ2-3 | TRBV10-2 | TRBD1 | CASSERGTGVVNTQYF
TRBJ2-1 | TRBV30 | TRBD2 | CACTGTSVTRRRPEQFF
TRBJ2-5 | TRBV6-6 | TRBD2 | CASSPGTISGSQETQYF
TRBJ2-2 | TRBV5-8 | TRBD1 | CASSSGTVNTGELFF
TRBJ2-1 | TRBV9 | . | CASSAGGARQFF
TRBJ1-4 | TRBV4-2 | . | CASSQDRLRGPEGEKLFF
TRBJ1-6 | TRBV6-5 | . | CASSYDPGRNSPLHF
TRBJ2-7 | TRBV10-2 | . | CASSRQDSYEQYF
TRBJ1-5 | TRBV15 | . | CATSKSRYDSNQPQHF
TRBJ2-1 | TRBV20-1 | . | CSASPATTYNEQFF